The 23 T cell receptor beta chains given below trace back to one sample, sequenced in a study of cytomegalovirus exposure and HLA in healthy donors. PCR employed 60 Vbeta and 13 Jbeta primers. Libraries were prepared by immunoSEQ multiplex PCR; TCRdb keeps only in-frame clonotypes and omits some of them. The table records around 100,000 clones, over 60% of them present only once. Sequencing used PBMCs. The receptor source for this set is a man aged 30 to 45 in good health and CMV-seropositive.

This clone was detected a few times. The chain combines TRBV30 with TRBJ1-1; TRBD1 matches 8 bases. Unmatched junction bases numbered 4, after V lost 2 bases and J lost 2 bases. The V gene's germline CDR1 is GTSNPN and CDR2 SVGIG (reference sequence). This CDR3 has 14 amino acids. CDR3 loop: CAWSTGTGNTEAFF. Written as DNA, the CDR3 is TGTGCCTGGAGTACCGGGACAGGAAACACTGAAGCTTTCTTT.

The chain employs TRBV2 and TRBJ2-3; D ambiguous. This CDR3 spans 15 amino acids. The germline gives CDR1 SNHLY, CDR2 FYNNEI. The V end was cut by 2 bases, the J end by 0 bases, with 9 bases between. This chain's CDR3 is CASSESPRSTDTQYF. The CDR3 nucleotides are TGTGCCAGCAGTGAAAGCCCCAGGAGCACAGATACGCAGTATTTT.

This clone was seen more than once but under ten times. This chain connects TRBV19 to TRBJ2-1, with D possibly matching TRBD1 (5 bases). CDR1 is LNHDA, CDR2 SQIVND, per germline (reference sequence). Deletions cut 4 bases from V and 3 bases from J, with 7 bases between. The CDR3 runs 13 residues. CDR3 sequence reads: CASSTTDYNEQFF. The CDR3 DNA reads TGTGCCAGTAGTACGACAGACTACAATGAGCAGTTCTTC.

The rearrangement links TRBV5-6 to TRBJ2-5; TRBD1 aligns across 8 bases. This CDR3 has 15 residues. CDR1 is SGHDT and CDR2 is YYEEEE in the germline V gene. Losses at the gene ends were 3 bases for V and 3 bases for J; bases not matched to a gene: 7. CDR3: CASSSRDRGEETQYF. CDR3 DNA sequence: TGTGCCAGCAGCTCCCGAGACAGGGGAGAAGAGACCCAGTACTTC.

This clone was observed a few times. This chain joins TRBV6-5 and TRBJ1-1; D is perhaps TRBD1 (6 bases). V lost 2 bases to trimming and J lost 0 bases, with 13 bases between them. Per germline, CDR1 MNHEY and CDR2 SVGAGI. This CDR3 is 16 amino acids long. CDR3 amino acids: CASSYTGLGMNTEAFF. CDR3 bases: TGTGCCAGCAGTTACACAGGGCTAGGGATGAACACTGAAGCTTTCTTT.

V gene TRBV2 combines with J gene TRBJ1-2; D perhaps matches TRBD1 (5 bases). Trimming took off 4 bases at V and 4 bases at J, with 16 bases between the two ends. This CDR3 spans 15 amino acids. CDR1 and CDR2 (germline): SNHLY, FYNNEI. Here the CDR3 reads CASSAERGGGYGYTF. The CDR3, as DNA: TGTGCCAGCAGTGCCGAAAGGGGAGGCGGCTATGGCTACACCTTC.

The gene calls are TRBV4-1 and TRBJ1-2; weak D call: TRBD1 (6 bases). Germline V CDR1 and CDR2: MGHRA, YSYEKL. CDR3 length: 13 amino acids. The V end lost 4 bases, the J end lost 6 bases, and 12 bases lay between the germline ends. The CDR3 loop is CASSPGEGDGYTF. The CDR3 nucleotides are TGCGCCAGCAGCCCAGGGGAAGGCGATGGCTACACCTTC.

A remark on this clone: Germline and junction disagree at one end, which may indicate a read error. The chain carries TRBV7-9 and TRBJ2-7, with D uncertain. The CDR3 runs 12 residues. Germline CDR1 reads SEHNR; CDR2 reads FQNEAQ (reference sequence). The CDR3 DNA follows: TGTTCCAGCAGCTTAGTAAATTACGAGCAGTACTTC. Its translation: CSSSLVNYEQYF.

This clone has just a few counts. V is TRBV4-1 and J is TRBJ2-7; 8 bases are a match to TRBD2. Germline V gives CDR1 MGHRA, CDR2 YSYEKL. The CDR3 has 15 amino acids. V dropped 4 bases and J dropped 1; count of bases not matched to a gene: 6. The CDR3 region has the DNA TGCGCCAGCAGCCCCCAACCGGGGGGGTCCTACGAGCAGTACTTC. It yields the protein CASSPQPGGSYEQYF.

This clone showed up just a few times. The CDR3 sequence is CASSALSTGDDGYTF. The CDR3 nucleotides are TGTGCCAGCAGTGCCCTTTCGACAGGGGATGATGGCTACACCTTC. V and J are TRBV2 and TRBJ1-2, with 8 bases aligning to TRBD1. The germline V gene has CDR1 SNHLY and CDR2 FYNNEI. With 4 bases clipped from V and 6 bases from J, the junction kept 10 bases outside the gene matches. This CDR3 has 15 residues.

This clone turned up a few times. The chain links TRBV5-1 to TRBJ1-1; possibly TRBD1 for D (5 bases). Germline loops: CDR1 SGHRS, CDR2 YFSETQ. Trimming left V 0 bases short and J 7 bases short, with 10 bases between. CDR3 length: 13 amino acids. The CDR3 DNA reads TGCGCCAGCAGCTTGGGGCAGGGTCGTGAAGCTTTCTTT. It yields the protein CASSLGQGREAFF.

This clone has a handful of counts. This chain connects TRBV4-3 to TRBJ2-3; 7 nucleotides line up with TRBD1. Looked up from germline, CDR1 is LGHNA and CDR2 is YSLEER. There are 15 residues in the CDR3. V lost 1 base, J lost 5 bases, and 6 bases stayed unmatched. The CDR3 protein is CASSQGQGEVDTQYF. In DNA, the CDR3 is TGCGCCAGCAGCCAAGGGCAGGGGGAAGTAGATACGCAGTATTTT.

On this clone itself: The junction departs from germline at one end; a sequencing error may be responsible. Other DNA sequences in this specimen translate into the identical CDR3. The chain couples TRBV9 to TRBJ1-1; 9 nucleotides match TRBD1. The V gene's germline CDR1 is SGDLS and CDR2 YYNGEE. This CDR3 region has 15 residues. The CDR3: CASSVGGTGNTEAFF. The DNA for the CDR3 is TGTGCCAGCAGCGTAGGTGGGACAGGGAACACTGAGGCTTTCTTT.

This chain links TRBV19 with TRBJ1-1; 7 bases match TRBD1. In germline, CDR1 is LNHDA, CDR2 SQIVND (reference sequence). V was clipped by 1 base and J by 4 bases; unmatched bases: 6. CDR3 length: 15 amino acids. The chain's CDR3 is CASSIVWQGGTEAFF. DNA for the CDR3: TGTGCCAGTAGTATAGTATGGCAGGGGGGCACTGAAGCTTTCTTT.

The chain joins TRBV6-4 to TRBJ2-7, with TRBD1 matching 11 bases. The germline gives CDR1 MRHNA, CDR2 SNTAGT. CDR3 length equals 14 residues. V shed 5 bases, J shed 2 bases, and the junction held 2 bases outside the gene matches. CDR3 in DNA: TGTGCCAGCAGTACGGGACAGGGGGCCTACGAGCAGTACTTC. Translation gives CASSTGQGAYEQYF.

This chain joins TRBV5-1 and TRBJ1-4, with a weak D call TRBD1 (6 bases). V lost 0 bases, J lost 8 bases, and 14 bases lay in between. The CDR3 covers 15 residues. CDR1 and CDR2 (germline): SGHRS, YFSETQ. The CDR3, as DNA: TGCGCCAGCAGCTTGGGTACAGGGTCGCGCGAAAAACTGTTTTTT. Protein product: CASSLGTGSREKLFF. The variable domain in full, with the rest retrieved from reference TRBV5-1 and TRBJ1-4, is KAGVTQTPRYLIKTRGQQVTLSCSPISGHRSVSWYQQTPGQGLQFLFEYFSETQRNKGNFPGRFSGRQFSNSRSEMNVSTLELGDSALYLCASSLGTGSREKLFFGSGTQLSVL.

The genes are TRBV10-2 and TRBJ2-7, with D maybe TRBD2 (5 bases). Germline CDR1 WSHSY, CDR2 SAAADI. Trimming pared 1 base from V and 0 bases from J, leaving 7 bases between. The CDR3 spans 14 residues. Here the CDR3 reads CASSEYEGSYEQYF. DNA for the CDR3: TGCGCCAGCAGTGAGTACGAGGGCTCCTACGAGCAGTACTTC.

The count of this clone is one. This chain connects TRBV28 to TRBJ1-5, with 9 bases lining up with TRBD1. Germline trimming cut 6 bases from V and 7 bases from J; bases unmatched to any gene: 7. CDR3 length equals 14 residues. Germline CDR1 and CDR2: MDHEN and SYDVKM. CDR3 sequence: CASSPDRGGQPQHF. Here the CDR3 DNA reads TGTGCCAGCAGCCCGGACAGGGGAGGGCAGCCCCAGCATTTT.

The rearrangement uses TRBV6-5 and TRBJ2-7; D may be TRBD1 (6 bases). The germline V gene encodes CDR1 MNHEY and CDR2 SVGAGI. The ends were cut back, 3 bases at V and 5 bases at J, with 14 bases in the middle. This CDR3 region has 14 residues. DNA of the CDR3: TGTGCCAGCAGTTATGGGCAGGGGTTCGACGAGCAGTACTTC. Translating gives CASSYGQGFDEQYF.

This chain links TRBV30 with TRBJ2-1; D is undetermined. Germline CDR1 is GTSNPN and CDR2 is SVGIG (reference sequence). V gave up 1 base and J gave up 6 bases, with 10 bases separating them. The CDR3 loop spans 13 amino acids. Here the CDR3 DNA reads TGTGCCTGGAGTGGTAGTAGTAGCAATGAGCAGTTCTTC. Encoded protein: CAWSGSSSNEQFF.

This chain joins TRBV25-1 and TRBJ2-7; 7 bases are a match to TRBD1. V was pared by 5 bases and J by 3 bases, with 10 bases of the junction left unmatched. CDR1 and CDR2 from the germline V gene are MGHDK and SYGVNS. The CDR3 covers 15 residues. DNA for the CDR3: TGTGCCAGCAGTAGCGACAGGGATCTCATCTACGAGCAGTACTTC. Protein sequence: CASSSDRDLIYEQYF.

This rearrangement joins TRBV6-6 to TRBJ1-3; 8 nucleotides align to TRBD1. Germline V CDR1 and CDR2: MNHNY, SVGAGI (reference sequence). The CDR3 is 14 residues long. Losses at the gene ends were 5 bases for V and 7 bases for J; bases not matched to a gene: 7. The CDR3 nucleotides are TGTGCCAGCAGTCTGGACAGGGAAGGGAACACCATATATTTT. This encodes CASSLDREGNTIYF.

This clone appeared a single time. The gene calls are TRBV6-5 and TRBJ1-5, with D possibly matching TRBD1 (5 bases). The CDR3 covers 15 residues. CDR1 is MNHEY, CDR2 SVGAGI, per germline. Trimming left V 6 bases short and J 1 base short, with 13 bases between. The CDR3 DNA reads TGTGCCAGCAGATCGGAGGGGACGAGCAATCAGCCCCAGCATTTT. It encodes CASRSEGTSNQPQHF.